These T cell receptor beta chains were read from a single sample in a study of blood T cell repertoires in COVID-19. Produced via immunoSEQ multiplex PCR; TCRdb's table is partial and in-frame only. Of roughly 100,000 clones in the sample, about 84% were seen once. The material sequenced was peripheral blood. All receptors derive from a human donor in a cohort sampled during active COVID-19. Both conserved end residues are part of each CDR3. The D gene is left open where the match is weak. Clone size appears in some rows only: once, few, many, or a class for an expanded clone.

abundance: few
j_gene: TRBJ2-7
len: 12
v_gene: TRBV11-2
d_gene: NA
CDR3nt: TGTGCCAGCAGCCGAACAAGATACGAGCAGTACTTC
CDR3aa: CASSRTRYEQYF

abundance: NA
j_gene: TRBJ2-4
len: 10
v_gene: TRBV2
d_gene: NA
CDR3nt: TGTGCCAGCAGTGAAATGGCGGAGTACTTC
CDR3aa: CASSEMAEYF

abundance: NA
j_gene: TRBJ1-5
len: 14
v_gene: TRBV19
d_gene: NA
CDR3nt: TGTGCCAGTAGTATCGACAGATTCAATCAGCCCCAGCATTTT
CDR3aa: CASSIDRFNQPQHF

abundance: NA
j_gene: TRBJ1-5
len: 16
v_gene: TRBV24-1
d_gene: TRBD1
CDR3nt: TGTGCCACCAGTGATTTCCCCGGGACAGGCAATCAGCCCCAGCATTTT
CDR3aa: CATSDFPGTGNQPQHF

abundance: few
j_gene: TRBJ2-5
len: 11
v_gene: TRBV20-1
d_gene: NA
CDR3nt: TGCAGTGCTAGAGGGGCGGAGACCCAGTACTTC
CDR3aa: CSARGAETQYF

abundance: NA
j_gene: TRBJ2-1
len: 15
v_gene: TRBV18
d_gene: TRBD2
CDR3nt: TGTGCCAGCTCACCCACGGGGGGGATCTACAATGAGCAGTTCTTC
CDR3aa: CASSPTGGIYNEQFF

abundance: NA
j_gene: TRBJ2-4
len: 15
v_gene: TRBV20-1
d_gene: NA
CDR3nt: TGCAGTGCTAGTGATGAGACAGAATCCCAAAACATTCAGTACTTC
CDR3aa: CSASDETESQNIQYF

abundance: NA
j_gene: TRBJ2-7
len: 15
v_gene: TRBV4-3
d_gene: NA
CDR3nt: TGCGCCAGCAGCCAAGACTTTCCAGGGCCTGGGGAGCAGTACTTC
CDR3aa: CASSQDFPGPGEQYF

abundance: NA
j_gene: TRBJ1-5
len: 15
v_gene: TRBV7-9
d_gene: NA
CDR3nt: TGTGCCAGCAGCCAACAGGGTGGGAGCAATCAGCCCCAGCATTTT
CDR3aa: CASSQQGGSNQPQHF

abundance: NA
j_gene: TRBJ2-7
len: 11
v_gene: TRBV10-1
d_gene: NA
CDR3nt: TGCGCCAGCAGTGAGCCATACGAGCAGTACTTC
CDR3aa: CASSEPYEQYF

abundance: NA
j_gene: TRBJ1-3
len: 16
v_gene: TRBV6-1
d_gene: TRBD1
CDR3nt: TGTGCCAGCAGTGAAGGAAGGACAGGGAAACGAAACACCATATATTTT
CDR3aa: CASSEGRTGKRNTIYF

abundance: NA
j_gene: TRBJ2-7
len: 15
v_gene: TRBV4-3
d_gene: TRBD1
CDR3nt: TGCGCCAGCAGCCAAGATGACAGGGGGCAATACGAGCAGTACTTC
CDR3aa: CASSQDDRGQYEQYF

abundance: NA
j_gene: TRBJ2-7
len: 14
v_gene: TRBV10-2
d_gene: TRBD1
CDR3nt: TGCGCCAGCATTCCGGGACAGGGGCCCTACGAGCAGTACTTC
CDR3aa: CASIPGQGPYEQYF

abundance: NA
j_gene: TRBJ1-5
len: 13
v_gene: TRBV6-4
d_gene: NA
CDR3nt: TGTGCCAGCAGTGACGTAGCGGATCAGCCCCAGCATTTT
CDR3aa: CASSDVADQPQHF

abundance: NA
j_gene: TRBJ2-6
len: 19
v_gene: TRBV6-4
d_gene: TRBD1
CDR3nt: TGTGCCAGCAGTCCCCTTCGGACAGGGGGACGTACTGGGGCCAACGTCCTGACTTTC
CDR3aa: CASSPLRTGGRTGANVLTF

abundance: many
j_gene: TRBJ2-2
len: 15
v_gene: TRBV4-1
d_gene: TRBD2
CDR3nt: TGCGCCAGCAGCCAAGGCAGCGGGACGGTCGGGGAGCTGTTTTTT
CDR3aa: CASSQGSGTVGELFF

abundance: NA
j_gene: TRBJ1-2
len: 14
v_gene: TRBV6-5
d_gene: TRBD1
CDR3nt: TGTGCCAGTTCCTCGGGACAGGACTACTATGGCTACACCTTC
CDR3aa: CASSSGQDYYGYTF

abundance: NA
j_gene: TRBJ2-7
len: 16
v_gene: TRBV28
d_gene: TRBD2
CDR3nt: TGTGCCAGCAGTTTCCCGGGACTAGCGGTACCCTACGAGCAGTACTTC
CDR3aa: CASSFPGLAVPYEQYF

abundance: once
j_gene: TRBJ2-3
len: 18
v_gene: TRBV4-2
d_gene: TRBD2
CDR3nt: TGTGCCAGCAGCCAAGATAGATCGACTAGCGGCTGGGGAGATACGCAGTATTTT
CDR3aa: CASSQDRSTSGWGDTQYF

abundance: NA
j_gene: TRBJ2-2
len: 14
v_gene: TRBV6-2/TRBV6-3
d_gene: NA
CDR3nt: TGTGCCAGCAGTTACTTACGGGGTGCCGGGGAGCTGTTTTTT
CDR3aa: CASSYLRGAGELFF

abundance: NA
j_gene: TRBJ1-3
len: 15
v_gene: TRBV28
d_gene: NA
CDR3nt: TGTGCCAGCAGTTCGGGTCAGCGCTCTGGAAACACCATATATTTT
CDR3aa: CASSSGQRSGNTIYF

abundance: NA
j_gene: TRBJ2-7
len: 12
v_gene: TRBV28
d_gene: NA
CDR3nt: TGTGCCAGCAGTTTCTACTCCTACGAGCAGTACTTC
CDR3aa: CASSFYSYEQYF

abundance: NA
j_gene: TRBJ1-5
len: 16
v_gene: TRBV7-8
d_gene: NA
CDR3nt: TGTGCCAGCAGCTTAACGCAGGGATCGGGCAATCAGCCCCAGCATTTT
CDR3aa: CASSLTQGSGNQPQHF

abundance: NA
j_gene: TRBJ2-5
len: 12
v_gene: TRBV5-1
d_gene: NA
CDR3nt: TGCGCCAGCAGCCGGACACAAGAGACCCAGTACTTC
CDR3aa: CASSRTQETQYF

abundance: once
j_gene: TRBJ1-1
len: 11
v_gene: TRBV20-1
d_gene: NA
CDR3nt: TGCAGTGCTAGTGAGGCCACTGAAGCTTTCTTT
CDR3aa: CSASEATEAFF

abundance: NA
j_gene: TRBJ2-7
len: 13
v_gene: TRBV6-2/TRBV6-3
d_gene: NA
CDR3nt: TGTGCCAGCAGTTCCAGGGGTGTGAACGAGCAGTACTTC
CDR3aa: CASSSRGVNEQYF

abundance: NA
j_gene: TRBJ2-3
len: 14
v_gene: TRBV28
d_gene: TRBD2
CDR3nt: TGTGCCAGCAGTACGAGCGGGAGGACAGATACGCAGTATTTT
CDR3aa: CASSTSGRTDTQYF

abundance: NA
j_gene: TRBJ2-3
len: 15
v_gene: TRBV29-1
d_gene: NA
CDR3nt: TGCAGCGTTGAAGGTGGGAGAGACAGCACAGATACGCAGTATTTT
CDR3aa: CSVEGGRDSTDTQYF

abundance: once
j_gene: TRBJ1-1
len: 13
v_gene: TRBV7-6
d_gene: TRBD1
CDR3nt: TGTGCCAGCAGCTTAGCCTGGGACAGGGAGACTTTCTTT
CDR3aa: CASSLAWDRETFF

abundance: NA
j_gene: TRBJ1-2
len: 14
v_gene: TRBV19
d_gene: TRBD1
CDR3nt: TGTGCCAGTAGTATCGACAGGGATCGCGGTGGCTACACCTTC
CDR3aa: CASSIDRDRGGYTF

abundance: few
j_gene: TRBJ2-4
len: 16
v_gene: TRBV6-5
d_gene: NA
CDR3nt: TGTGCCAGCAGTTACAAAGGGGGAGGGAGCAAAAACATTCAGTACTTC
CDR3aa: CASSYKGGGSKNIQYF

abundance: once
j_gene: TRBJ2-7
len: 14
v_gene: TRBV5-4
d_gene: TRBD1
CDR3nt: TGTGCCAGCAGCACCAACAGGGGGCTGCACGAGCAGTACTTC
CDR3aa: CASSTNRGLHEQYF

abundance: NA
j_gene: TRBJ2-7
len: 15
v_gene: TRBV11-2
d_gene: NA
CDR3nt: TGTGCCAGCAGCTTACCCGGGGTTTCATCCTACGAGCAGTACTTC
CDR3aa: CASSLPGVSSYEQYF

abundance: NA
j_gene: TRBJ1-5
len: 15
v_gene: TRBV9
d_gene: NA
CDR3nt: TGTGCCAGCAGCGTAGGTCTAGGGGTTAGTCAGCCCCAGCATTTT
CDR3aa: CASSVGLGVSQPQHF

abundance: NA
j_gene: TRBJ2-7
len: 14
v_gene: TRBV13
d_gene: TRBD1
CDR3nt: TGTGCCAGCAGTCGTAGACAGGGGGACTACGAGCAGTACTTC
CDR3aa: CASSRRQGDYEQYF

abundance: few
j_gene: TRBJ1-5
len: 14
v_gene: TRBV28
d_gene: NA
CDR3nt: TGTGCCAGCAGTTTCCGGGAACTCAATCAGCCCCAGCATTTT
CDR3aa: CASSFRELNQPQHF

abundance: NA
j_gene: TRBJ1-2
len: 13
v_gene: TRBV5-1
d_gene: TRBD1
CDR3nt: TGCGCCAGCAGCACGACAGGGACACATGGCTACACCTTC
CDR3aa: CASSTTGTHGYTF

abundance: once
j_gene: TRBJ2-4
len: 14
v_gene: TRBV28
d_gene: TRBD2
CDR3nt: TGTGCCAGCAGTTTGAGCGGGAGGCAAAACATTCAGTACTTC
CDR3aa: CASSLSGRQNIQYF

abundance: NA
j_gene: TRBJ1-6
len: 16
v_gene: TRBV28
d_gene: TRBD1
CDR3nt: TGTGCCAGCAGGCCCGAACAGGGGCTTATAACTTCACCCCTCCACTTT
CDR3aa: CASRPEQGLITSPLHF

abundance: NA
j_gene: TRBJ2-2
len: 16
v_gene: TRBV25-1
d_gene: TRBD2
CDR3nt: TGTGCCAGCAGTGAATATGTAGCGGGGGACACCGGGGAGCTGTTTTTT
CDR3aa: CASSEYVAGDTGELFF

abundance: once
j_gene: TRBJ2-1
len: 16
v_gene: TRBV19
d_gene: NA
CDR3nt: TGTGCCAGTAGTGGCAGGTCCTTGAGCTCCTACAATGAGCAGTTCTTC
CDR3aa: CASSGRSLSSYNEQFF

abundance: few
j_gene: TRBJ2-1
len: 16
v_gene: TRBV28
d_gene: TRBD2
CDR3nt: TGTGCCAGCAGTTTAATTAGCGGGAGGCCATGGGCTGAGCAGTTCTTC
CDR3aa: CASSLISGRPWAEQFF

abundance: NA
j_gene: TRBJ2-1
len: 12
v_gene: TRBV5-1
d_gene: NA
CDR3nt: TGCGCCAGCAGCGCGGGGTACAATGAGCAGTTCTTC
CDR3aa: CASSAGYNEQFF

abundance: NA
j_gene: TRBJ2-7
len: 17
v_gene: TRBV6-2/TRBV6-3
d_gene: TRBD2
CDR3nt: TGTGCCAGCAGTTACCCAGGCTACTCCGGGACTAGCGGCGAGCAGTACTTC
CDR3aa: CASSYPGYSGTSGEQYF

abundance: NA
j_gene: TRBJ2-3
len: 12
v_gene: TRBV6-5
d_gene: NA
CDR3nt: TGTGCCAGCAGTTCCGATCGGGATACGCAGTATTTT
CDR3aa: CASSSDRDTQYF

abundance: NA
j_gene: TRBJ1-1
len: 14
v_gene: TRBV30
d_gene: TRBD1
CDR3nt: TGTGCCTGGAGAGACAGGGGGCTAGGCTTCGAAGCTTTCTTT
CDR3aa: CAWRDRGLGFEAFF

abundance: once
j_gene: TRBJ2-3
len: 13
v_gene: TRBV19
d_gene: NA
CDR3nt: TGTGCCAGTAGTATAGCCCAGTCAGATACGCAGTATTTT
CDR3aa: CASSIAQSDTQYF

abundance: NA
j_gene: TRBJ1-1
len: 11
v_gene: TRBV11-2
d_gene: NA
CDR3nt: TGTGCCAGCAGCCCACGCACAGGAGCTTTCTTT
CDR3aa: CASSPRTGAFF

abundance: NA
j_gene: TRBJ1-4
len: 16
v_gene: TRBV19
d_gene: NA
CDR3nt: TGTGCCAGTAGTATCGGGGGTGACAGAACTAATGAAAAACTGTTTTTT
CDR3aa: CASSIGGDRTNEKLFF

abundance: NA
j_gene: TRBJ2-7
len: 15
v_gene: TRBV7-2
d_gene: NA
CDR3nt: TGTGCCAGCAGCTTAGCAGGGGGGGCCCAGTACGAGCAGTACTTC
CDR3aa: CASSLAGGAQYEQYF

abundance: few
j_gene: TRBJ2-3
len: 18
v_gene: TRBV28
d_gene: TRBD2
CDR3nt: TGTGCCAGCAGTCTCCCGGGACTAGCGGGACGATGGGGGGGTACGCAGTATTTT
CDR3aa: CASSLPGLAGRWGGTQYF